Presented here are 20 T cell receptor beta chains from one specimen sequenced in a study of T cell responses to AZD1222 COVID-19 vaccine. TCRdb keeps only in-frame clones here, not all; method: immunoSEQ multiplex PCR. The table lists 95,000 to 110,000 clones, roughly 87% of them singletons. Material: peripheral blood, obtained on day 0 of AZD1222 vaccination. The receptors shown here come from an adult in good health.

V and J are TRBV18 and TRBJ2-7, with D perhaps matching TRBD1 or TRBD2 (5 bases each). The CDR3 sequence is 16 residues long. Trimming pared 2 bases from V and 4 bases from J, leaving 18 bases between. CDR1 and CDR2 from the germline V gene are KGHSH and LQKENI. CDR3: CASSPSTSTGGYEQYF. Written as DNA, the CDR3 is TGTGCCAGCTCACCATCTACGTCCACTGGGGGTTACGAGCAGTACTTC. Variable domain in full (rest from reference TRBV18 and TRBJ2-7): NAGVMQNPRHLVRRRGQEARLRCSPMKGHSHVYWYRQLPEEGLKFMVYLQKENIIDESGMPKERFSAEFPKEGPSILRIQQVVRGDSAAYFCASSPSTSTGGYEQYFGPGTRLTVT.

The rearrangement joins TRBV7-6 to TRBJ2-7, with 10 nucleotides matching TRBD1. This CDR3 has 15 amino acids. CDR1 is SGHVS and CDR2 is FNYEAQ in the germline V gene. V lost 5 bases to trimming and J lost 4 bases; unmatched junction nucleotides: 8. The CDR3 nucleotides are TGTGCCAGCAGCGCCGGGACAGGGGCTTCATACGAGCAGTACTTC. As protein: CASSAGTGASYEQYF.

The rearrangement uses TRBV7-2 and TRBJ1-5, with D hard to call. CDR3 length: 14 amino acids. Germline lookup yields CDR1 SGHTA and CDR2 FQGNSA. V was pared by 3 bases and J by 7 bases, with 13 bases between. The CDR3 DNA reads as TGTGCCAGCAGCTTCATCGGGTATCGGCAGCCCCAGCATTTT. Protein: CASSFIGYRQPQHF.

This chain links TRBV2 with TRBJ1-5; D ambiguous. The CDR3 contains 14 residues. Germline V lookup: CDR1 SNHLY, CDR2 FYNNEI. Trimming pared 4 bases from V and 3 bases from J, leaving 10 bases between. The CDR3, as DNA: TGTGCCAGCAGTGGTAGTTTTGCCAATCAGCCCCAGCATTTT. Translated, it gives CASSGSFANQPQHF.

The chain has TRBV20-1 and TRBJ2-4, with no clear D. Germline lookup yields CDR1 DFQATT and CDR2 SNEGSKA (reference sequence). V lost 5 bases and J lost 6, with 8 bases in between. The CDR3 consists of 11 residues. The CDR3 DNA reads as TGCAGTGCTGATAAGAGAAACATTCAGTACTTC. This codes for CSADKRNIQYF.

The chain uses TRBV5-1 and TRBJ1-6, with no clear D. The CDR3 is 16 residues long. The V gene lost 1 base and the J gene lost 0 bases, with 8 bases spanning the gap. The germline V gene has CDR1 SGHRS and CDR2 YFSETQ. This chain's CDR3 is CASSLNSGSYNSPLHF. The CDR3 coding sequence is TGCGCCAGCAGCTTGAATAGCGGCTCCTATAATTCACCCCTCCACTTT.

The CDR3 is CASSLGLAGQLRSTDTQYF. The CDR3 region has the DNA TGCGCCAGCAGCCTTGGACTAGCGGGCCAGCTCCGGAGCACAGATACGCAGTATTTT. The J gene is TRBJ2-3, the V gene TRBV4-3, with 11 bases lining up with TRBD2. The CDR3 consists of 19 residues. The germline V gene has CDR1 LGHNA and CDR2 YSLEER. With 4 bases clipped from V and 0 bases from J, the junction kept 12 bases outside the gene matches.

The V call is TRBV9, the J call TRBJ2-3; D assignment may be TRBD1 or TRBD2 (6 bases each). The V end was cut by 0 bases, the J end by 2 bases, with 13 bases between. The CDR3 is made up of 16 amino acids. The germline V gene encodes CDR1 SGDLS and CDR2 YYNGEE. For the CDR3, the DNA is TGTGCCAGCAGCGTAGGGGTGGGGGGCCTCACAGATACGCAGTATTTT. Amino acids: CASSVGVGGLTDTQYF.

The rearrangement links TRBV27 to TRBJ2-7; D remains unclear. This CDR3 is built from 13 residues. Germline V gene lookup returns CDR1 MNHEY and CDR2 SMNVEV (reference sequence). Trimming shortened V by 2 bases and J by 6 bases, and 11 bases separated the two germline ends. The DNA of the CDR3 is TGTGCCAGCAGTTTAGGGCCGAGCTCCGAGCAGTACTTC. Amino acid sequence: CASSLGPSSEQYF.

The CDR3 bases are TGTGCCAGCAGGGCCCCGACAGGGGTTAAAATCGGGGAGCTGTTTTTT. Translation gives CASRAPTGVKIGELFF. The chain links TRBV11-2 to TRBJ2-2; 8 nucleotides align to TRBD1. The CDR3 consists of 16 residues. Per germline, CDR1 SGHAT and CDR2 FQNNGV. V shed 6 bases and J 7 bases; nucleotides not matched to a gene: 13.

J is TRBJ2-3 and V is TRBV30, with D perhaps TRBD1 (6 bases). V lost 0 bases and J lost 5, with 15 bases in between. Looked up from germline, CDR1 is GTSNPN and CDR2 is SVGIG (reference sequence). The CDR3 runs 15 residues. DNA for the CDR3: TGTGCCTGGAGTGTTGGGACACCGCAATTAGATACGCAGTATTTT. Protein product: CAWSVGTPQLDTQYF.

The chain recombines TRBV20-1 with TRBJ2-3; no definite D call. The germline CDR1 and CDR2 sequences are DFQATT and SNEGSKA (reference sequence). This CDR3 has 12 amino acids. V was trimmed by 3 bases and J by 5 bases, leaving 9 bases between them. In DNA, the CDR3 is TGCAGTGCTAGTTCTTCTGGAGATACGCAGTATTTT. It encodes CSASSSGDTQYF.

V usage is TRBV12-3 or TRBV12-4 and J usage is TRBJ1-2, with D hard to call. The CDR3 has 13 residues. The V gene lost 5 bases and the J gene lost 2 bases, with 9 bases spanning the gap. In DNA, the CDR3 is TGTGCCAGCAGTCCCTCTGACAACTATGGCTACACCTTC. It codes for CASSPSDNYGYTF.

The chain is built from TRBV7-2 and TRBJ2-7; no reliable D call. V was cut by 2 bases and J by 3 bases, with 11 bases left in between. Germline V gene lookup returns CDR1 SGHTA and CDR2 FQGNSA. The CDR3 is made up of 14 amino acids. CDR3 in amino acids: CASSLLPGDYEQYF. The CDR3 nucleotides read TGTGCCAGCAGCTTACTCCCAGGCGACTACGAGCAGTACTTC.

The chain recombines TRBV4-1 with TRBJ1-2; D gene unclear. The CDR3 spans 15 residues. V was trimmed by 0 bases and J by 4 bases, leaving 12 bases between them. Germline V gives CDR1 MGHRA, CDR2 YSYEKL. CDR3 coding DNA: TGCGCCAGCAGCCAAGATTTAAGGCTGAGCTATGGCTACACCTTC. Amino acid sequence: CASSQDLRLSYGYTF.

The rearrangement uses TRBV6-5 and TRBJ2-5; tentative D call: TRBD1 (6 bases). The length of the CDR3 is 14 residues. The germline V and J ends were trimmed by 2 bases and 1 base, with 8 bases remaining between them. Per germline, CDR1 MNHEY and CDR2 SVGAGI. The CDR3 DNA sequence: TGTGCCAGCAGTTACAGGGGGATCCAAGAGACCCAGTACTTC. Amino acids: CASSYRGIQETQYF.

This clone came up once. J is TRBJ1-1 and V is TRBV28; D perhaps matches TRBD1 (6 bases). The CDR3 runs 17 residues. Germline V CDR1 and CDR2: MDHEN, SYDVKM. Trimming pared 5 bases from V and 2 bases from J, leaving 21 bases between. CDR3 protein: CASSTGAIGPFNTEAFF. In nucleotides, the CDR3 is TGTGCCAGCAGTACGGGGGCGATCGGCCCCTTTAACACTGAAGCTTTCTTT.

This clone was counted a single time. The V and J genes are TRBV5-4 and TRBJ2-7; D perhaps matches TRBD1 (5 bases). The CDR3 has 13 amino acids. CDR1 SGHNT and CDR2 YYREEE come from the germline V gene (reference sequence). V dropped 2 bases and J dropped 6 bases, with 12 bases sitting between them. The CDR3 protein is CASSFLQGSEQYF. The DNA for the CDR3 is TGTGCCAGCAGCTTCCTTCAGGGCTCCGAGCAGTACTTC.

This clone was seen just once. Other nucleotide sequences from this sample produce the same CDR3. The rearrangement uses TRBV18 and TRBJ1-5; maybe TRBD1 (5 bases). V was trimmed by 3 bases and J by 7 bases, leaving 10 bases between them. The germline V gene has CDR1 KGHSH and CDR2 LQKENI. This CDR3 region has 13 residues. CDR3 in amino acids: CASSPGRDQPQHF. For the CDR3, the DNA is TGTGCCAGCTCACCTGGCAGGGACCAGCCCCAGCATTTT.

The chain combines TRBV7-3 with TRBJ1-1; TRBD1 aligns across 7 bases. The germline gives CDR1 SGHTA, CDR2 FQGTGA. This CDR3 comprises 13 residues. With 10 bases clipped from V and 1 base from J, the junction kept 6 bases outside the gene matches. CDR3 in amino acids: CATQTGENTEAFF. DNA for the CDR3: TGTGCCACCCAAACAGGGGAGAACACTGAAGCTTTCTTT.